This T cell receptor beta chain was recorded in a study of cytomegalovirus exposure and HLA in healthy donors (dated by TCRdb to 2017 to 2019). Notes on the research overall: According to a later analysis, the approximately 130 validation repertoires were produced on the same platform as the 700 or so repertoires of the first cohort. The aim of the study was to test whether cataloging public T cell receptors could identify signatures of past pathogen exposure. To predict cytomegalovirus infection status, the study brought together high-throughput TCR immunosequencing, statistical association of individual TCRs with disease status, and machine learning. In addition to the first cohort of roughly 670 subjects, a separate validation cohort of 100 to 150 different subjects was used.

The CDR3 covers 15 residues, taking in both the cysteine and the phenylalanine. The read is trimmed to its CDR3 DNA, 45 bases read in frame from base 1. V is pared back by 3 bases and J by 4 bases, with 16 bases lying between the germline termini. The germline V gene (reference sequence) provides CDR1 LNHDA and CDR2 SQIVND. To note about this clone: The antigen this receptor binds is unknown. No much larger clone exists at a distance of one base, and base qualities are not known.

The donors were included in the validation cohort of over a hundred subjects, a group kept apart from the roughly 700-subject first cohort. Library preparation employed the immunoSEQ multiplex PCR assay. On the study's bioinformatics: To diagnose cytomegalovirus status from the catalog of TCR beta chain sequences, a statistical classification framework was built. TCRdb re-hosts the immuneACCESS table, in-frame sequences only. Its copies lack some clones; in the studies checked, an unresolved V gene accounts for under half of them, and the cause for the rest is not known. That table gives V, J and clone size, and the DNA gave D and trimming. This sample gives about 240,000 clones in total; around 86% of them show up just once. The ten largest clones capture 1% to 1.5% of the sample. The paper's findings and limits, for the study overall: The validation cohort had no HLA typing available for a later analysis, so co-occurrence within that cohort was assessed over all 120 or so repertoires. A few of the identified cytomegalovirus-associated TCR beta chains were confirmed in vitro to be specific for cytomegalovirus antigens. The authors suggested that the approach could potentially be extended to other disease states and immunological phenotypes. In the study, around 150 TCR beta chains were listed as associated with cytomegalovirus. Across donors, most TCR sequences were observed very rarely, whereas some public TCRs were present in many individuals. Subsequent analysis determined that TCRs grouped into clusters in the first cohort also showed a tendency toward co-occurrence across the 130 or so validation repertoires, and 94% of cluster scores exceeded 0. The classifier was reported to diagnose cytomegalovirus status with high specificity and sensitivity in both the original and validation cohorts.

The sequenced sample was PBMCs. The chain is encoded by TRBV19 joined to TRBJ2-7; a weak D assignment points to TRBD2 (5 bases agree). This sequence originates from a woman aged 25 to 39 in good health and CMV-seropositive. The DNA reads as follows: TGTGCCAGTAGTATTGGGAGCGGAGGTGGATACGAGCAGTACTTC. Translated, this gives CASSIGSGGGYEQYF.